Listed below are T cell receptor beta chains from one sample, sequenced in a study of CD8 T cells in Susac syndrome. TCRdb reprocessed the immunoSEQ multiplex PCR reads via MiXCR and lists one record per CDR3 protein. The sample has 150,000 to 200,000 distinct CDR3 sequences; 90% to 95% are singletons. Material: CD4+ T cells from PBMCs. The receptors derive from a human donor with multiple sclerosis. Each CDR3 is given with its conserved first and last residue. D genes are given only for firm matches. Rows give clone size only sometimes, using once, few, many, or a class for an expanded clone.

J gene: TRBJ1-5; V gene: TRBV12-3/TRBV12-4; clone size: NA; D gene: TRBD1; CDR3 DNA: TGTGCCAGCAGTCCCTCCCAGGGGGGTTCGTACCAGCCCCAGCATTTT; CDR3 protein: CASSPSQGGSYQPQHF
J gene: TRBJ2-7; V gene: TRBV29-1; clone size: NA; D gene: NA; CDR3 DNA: TGCAGCGCCGGGGACAACGAGCAGTACTTC; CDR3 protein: CSAGDNEQYF
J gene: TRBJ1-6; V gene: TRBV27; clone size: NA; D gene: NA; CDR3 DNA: TGTGCCAGCAGTTTATACGGACATTCGGAAATATCACCCCTCCACTTT; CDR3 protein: CASSLYGHSEISPLHF
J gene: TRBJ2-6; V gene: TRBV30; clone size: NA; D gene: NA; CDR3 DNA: TGTGCCTGGAGCGCACTCCGTACCTTCCAGGGCCCTGGGGCCAACGTCCTGACTTTC; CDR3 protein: CAWSALRTFQGPGANVLTF
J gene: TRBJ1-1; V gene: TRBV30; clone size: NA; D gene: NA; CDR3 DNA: TGTGCCTGGAGTGTCGTGGTGAACACTGAAGCTTTCTTT; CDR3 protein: CAWSVVVNTEAFF
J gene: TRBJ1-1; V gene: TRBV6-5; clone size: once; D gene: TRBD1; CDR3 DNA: TGTGCCAGCACCATTGACAGGGGTGGGGAAGCTTTCTTT; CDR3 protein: CASTIDRGGEAFF
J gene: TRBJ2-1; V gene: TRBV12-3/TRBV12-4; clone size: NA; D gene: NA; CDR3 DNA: TGTGCCAGCAGTTTTTCTGCCTACAATGAGCAGTTCTTC; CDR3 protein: CASSFSAYNEQFF
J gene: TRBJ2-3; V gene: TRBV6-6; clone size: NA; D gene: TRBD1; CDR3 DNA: TGTGCCAGCAGCACGGGGTCGGGACAGGGTTTTCGTTTT; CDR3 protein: CASSTGSGQGFRF
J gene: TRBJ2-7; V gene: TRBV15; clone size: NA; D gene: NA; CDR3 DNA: TGTGCCACCAGCAGAGATCCCGGGAGCTACGAGCAGTACTTC; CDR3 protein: CATSRDPGSYEQYF
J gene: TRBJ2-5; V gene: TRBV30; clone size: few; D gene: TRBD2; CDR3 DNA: TGTGCCCGGGGACTAGCGGGAGAGACCCAGTACTTC; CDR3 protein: CARGLAGETQYF
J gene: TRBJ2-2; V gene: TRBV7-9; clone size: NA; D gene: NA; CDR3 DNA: TGTGCCAGCAGCTTAGAACTAGAGAGTGAGCTGTTTTTT; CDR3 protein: CASSLELESELFF
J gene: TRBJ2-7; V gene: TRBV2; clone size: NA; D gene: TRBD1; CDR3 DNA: TGTGCCAGCAGTGTAGCGGACAGGGTTAGGGAGCAGTACTTC; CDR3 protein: CASSVADRVREQYF
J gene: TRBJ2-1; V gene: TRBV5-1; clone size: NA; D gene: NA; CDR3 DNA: TGCGCCAGCAGCGTACAACAGGGCAATGAGCAGTTCTTC; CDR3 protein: CASSVQQGNEQFF
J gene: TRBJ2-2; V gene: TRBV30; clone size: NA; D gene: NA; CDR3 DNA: TGTGCCTGGAACGGTCGTCGCACCGGGGAGCTGTTTTTT; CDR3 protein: CAWNGRRTGELFF
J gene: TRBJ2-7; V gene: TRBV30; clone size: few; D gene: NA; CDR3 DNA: TGTGCCTGGAGAGGGGGTCCCGGCGGTAGGGAGCAGTACTTC; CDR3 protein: CAWRGGPGGREQYF
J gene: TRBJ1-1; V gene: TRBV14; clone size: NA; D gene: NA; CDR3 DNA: TGTGCCAGCAGCCAACGGGGTAAGAACACTGAAGCTTTCTTT; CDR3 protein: CASSQRGKNTEAFF
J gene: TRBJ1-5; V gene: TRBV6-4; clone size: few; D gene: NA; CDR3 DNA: TGTGCCAGCTCCACAGATAGCAATCAGCCCCAGCATTTT; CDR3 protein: CASSTDSNQPQHF
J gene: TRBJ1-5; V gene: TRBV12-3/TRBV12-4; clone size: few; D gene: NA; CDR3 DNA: TGTGCCAGCAGTTCCGGCGGGCCCCAGCATTTT; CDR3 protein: CASSSGGPQHF
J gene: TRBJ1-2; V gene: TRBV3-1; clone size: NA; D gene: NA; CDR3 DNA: TGTGCCAGCAGTCTTGTAGCCGGGACGACGGGCTACACCTTC; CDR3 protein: CASSLVAGTTGYTF
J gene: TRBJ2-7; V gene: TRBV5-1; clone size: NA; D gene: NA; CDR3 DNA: TGCGCCAGCAGCGTCACAGGGATCGACGAGCAGTACTTC; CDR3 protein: CASSVTGIDEQYF
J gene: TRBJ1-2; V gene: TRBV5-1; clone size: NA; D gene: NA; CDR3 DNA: TGCGCCAGCAGCCCTTCCCGGGATCATGGCTATGGCTACACCTTC; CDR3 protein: CASSPSRDHGYGYTF
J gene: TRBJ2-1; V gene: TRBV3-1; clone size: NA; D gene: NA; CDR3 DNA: TGTGCCAGCAGCCGAACCCCTAATGAGCAGTTCTTC; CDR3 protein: CASSRTPNEQFF
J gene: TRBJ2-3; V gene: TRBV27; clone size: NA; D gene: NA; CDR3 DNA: TGTGCCAGCAGTTTATATGGCGGAGTGACAGATACGCAGTATTTT; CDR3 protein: CASSLYGGVTDTQYF
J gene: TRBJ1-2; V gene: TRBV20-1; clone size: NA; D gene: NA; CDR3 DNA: TGCAGTGCTAGAGGGGGTAGGGGTGATAACTATGGCTACACCTTC; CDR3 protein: CSARGGRGDNYGYTF
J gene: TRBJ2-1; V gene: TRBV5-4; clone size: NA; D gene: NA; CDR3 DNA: TGTGCCAGCAGCTTGGCCGCGTCGGGGTTGGTTAATGAGCAGTTCTTC; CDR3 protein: CASSLAASGLVNEQFF
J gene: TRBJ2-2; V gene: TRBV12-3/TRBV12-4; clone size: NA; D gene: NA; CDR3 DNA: TGTGCCAGCAGTTTCCAGGGTGGCGGGGAGCTGTTTTTT; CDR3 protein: CASSFQGGGELFF
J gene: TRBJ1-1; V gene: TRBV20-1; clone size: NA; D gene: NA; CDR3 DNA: TGCAGTGCCCGACGGGAAATGAACACTGAAGCTTTCTTT; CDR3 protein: CSARREMNTEAFF
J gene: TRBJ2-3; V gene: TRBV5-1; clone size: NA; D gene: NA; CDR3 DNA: TGCGCCAGCAGCTTGCCTAGTAGCACAGATACGCAGTATTTT; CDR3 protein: CASSLPSSTDTQYF